The 13 T cell receptor beta chains presented below share a single source sample, sequenced in a study of blood T cell repertoires in COVID-19. The table came from immunoSEQ multiplex PCR; TCRdb's copy has only in-frame clones and leaves some out. Of about 180,000 clones in the sample, approximately 85% are singletons; the top ten hold about 10%. Material for sequencing was peripheral blood. The receptors originated from a human donor with active or convalescent COVID-19. The donor label of this sample is uncertain.

This clone was detected once. This chain connects TRBV5-4 to TRBJ2-5, with TRBD2 matching over 8 bases. The CDR3 consists of 14 residues. Germline V gene data show CDR1 as SGHNT and CDR2 as YYREEE (reference sequence). J lost 3 bases, V lost 3 bases, and 4 bases had no gene match. The CDR3 DNA follows: TGTGCCAGCAGCTCGGGACTAGAAAAAGAGACCCAGTACTTC. The encoded protein is CASSSGLEKETQYF.

This chain connects TRBV7-2 to TRBJ1-5; the D gene is possibly TRBD1 (5 bases). The CDR3 has 13 amino acids. Germline CDR1 reads SGHTA; CDR2 reads FQGNSA. The ends were cut back, 3 bases at V and 2 bases at J, with 5 bases in the middle. The CDR3 bases are TGTGCCAGCAGCTTCAGGGGCAATCAGCCCCAGCATTTT. Amino acids: CASSFRGNQPQHF.

The CDR3 reads CASSFTGLSSGNTIYF. The CDR3 DNA reads as TGTGCCAGCAGCTTTACAGGGCTGAGCTCTGGAAACACCATATATTTT. The chain is built from TRBV7-2 and TRBJ1-3; D may be TRBD1 (6 bases). CDR3 length equals 16 residues. V shed 3 bases and J shed 0 bases, with 12 bases lying between them. Germline V gene lookup returns CDR1 SGHTA and CDR2 FQGNSA.

The rearrangement uses TRBV11-3 and TRBJ2-1; possible D gene TRBD2, 6 bases. The V and J ends lost 1 base and 0 bases respectively, with 10 bases between them. This CDR3 spans 16 amino acids. Germline CDR1 reads SGHNT; CDR2 reads YENEEA. The CDR3 sequence is CASSLGGGSSYNEQFF. The CDR3 DNA is TGTGCCAGCAGCTTAGGTGGGGGGAGCTCCTACAATGAGCAGTTCTTC.

The chain links TRBV7-9 to TRBJ2-1; 13 bases line up with TRBD2. The J segment lost 8 bases and the V segment lost 6 bases, leaving 7 bases of the junction unmatched. Germline CDR1 reads SEHNR; CDR2 reads FQNEAQ (reference sequence). CDR3 size: 15 residues. The CDR3 bases are TGTGCCAGCAGGAGTACTAGCGGGAGGGCCCATGAGCAGTTCTTC. It encodes CASRSTSGRAHEQFF.

This clone was counted a single time. The chain is built from TRBV10-3 and TRBJ1-1, with a possible D match to TRBD1 (5 bases). This CDR3 spans 16 amino acids. Germline V gene sequence: CDR1 ENHRY, CDR2 SYGVKD. Trimming pared 10 bases from V and 0 bases from J, leaving 21 bases between. CDR3 in amino acids: CATTPGREGLNTEAFF. The DNA of the CDR3 is TGTGCCACCACTCCGGGCAGGGAGGGCTTGAACACTGAAGCTTTCTTT.

The chain joins TRBV30 to TRBJ2-7; perhaps TRBD1 as D (5 bases). The V gene's germline CDR1 is GTSNPN and CDR2 SVGIG (reference sequence). The CDR3 runs 14 residues. Trimming took 2 bases from V and 2 from J, leaving 13 bases between them. The CDR3 sequence: CAWSTSGYAYEQYF. CDR3 nucleotides: TGTGCCTGGAGTACATCAGGGTACGCCTACGAGCAGTACTTC.

This clone was counted a single time. The chain combines TRBV29-1 with TRBJ1-1; D not certain. V was pared by 3 bases and J by 0 bases, with 5 bases between. The germline V gene has CDR1 SQVTM and CDR2 ANQGSEA. This CDR3 region has 12 residues. CDR3 sequence (DNA): TGCAGCGTTGATATATTGAACACTGAAGCTTTCTTT. It codes for CSVDILNTEAFF.

The CDR3 DNA is TGTGCCAGCAGTACGGGACAGGGGATCCAAGAGACCCAGTACTTC. It specifies CASSTGQGIQETQYF. The chain employs TRBV6-5 and TRBJ2-5; the match to TRBD1 covers 10 bases. The CDR3 runs 15 residues. Looked up from germline, CDR1 is MNHEY and CDR2 is SVGAGI. Unmatched junction bases numbered 4, after V lost 5 bases and J lost 1 base.

The chain recombines TRBV5-6 with TRBJ2-7, with D unresolved. The CDR3 is 17 amino acids. Trimming removed 2 bases from V and 4 bases from J, with 22 bases in between. From germline, CDR1 is SGHDT and CDR2 YYEEEE. This CDR3 is CASSFPRPSTSGYEQYF. CDR3 coding DNA: TGTGCCAGCAGCTTCCCCAGGCCCAGCACATCAGGATACGAGCAGTACTTC.

This chain uses TRBV5-1 with TRBJ2-1; weak D call: TRBD1 (6 bases). Germline loops: CDR1 SGHRS, CDR2 YFSETQ. Trimming shortened V by 4 bases and J by 6 bases, and 11 bases separated the two germline ends. The CDR3 has 13 residues. The CDR3 loop reads CASSNQGSNEQFF. In nucleotides, the CDR3 is TGCGCCAGCAGCAATCAGGGGAGCAATGAGCAGTTCTTC.

This clone occurred a few times. The chain carries TRBV11-3 and TRBJ2-1; 8 bases are shared with TRBD2. The junction had 8 bases not matched to a gene; V was cut back by 5 bases and J by 8 bases. Germline-derived CDR1 and CDR2 are SGHNT and YENEEA. The CDR3 runs to 14 residues. CDR3 bases: TGTGCCAGCAGCCGACTAGCGAGTTTGGATGAGCAGTTCTTC. Amino acid sequence: CASSRLASLDEQFF.

This clone was counted between two and nine times. The chain carries TRBV12-3 or TRBV12-4 and TRBJ1-2; TRBD1 is a possible D gene (5 bases). The ends were cut back, 6 bases at V and 8 bases at J, with 13 bases in the middle. The CDR3 totals 12 residues. The CDR3 loop is CASSTQVSGYTF. The CDR3 DNA follows: TGTGCCAGCAGCACACAGGTTTCGGGCTACACCTTC.